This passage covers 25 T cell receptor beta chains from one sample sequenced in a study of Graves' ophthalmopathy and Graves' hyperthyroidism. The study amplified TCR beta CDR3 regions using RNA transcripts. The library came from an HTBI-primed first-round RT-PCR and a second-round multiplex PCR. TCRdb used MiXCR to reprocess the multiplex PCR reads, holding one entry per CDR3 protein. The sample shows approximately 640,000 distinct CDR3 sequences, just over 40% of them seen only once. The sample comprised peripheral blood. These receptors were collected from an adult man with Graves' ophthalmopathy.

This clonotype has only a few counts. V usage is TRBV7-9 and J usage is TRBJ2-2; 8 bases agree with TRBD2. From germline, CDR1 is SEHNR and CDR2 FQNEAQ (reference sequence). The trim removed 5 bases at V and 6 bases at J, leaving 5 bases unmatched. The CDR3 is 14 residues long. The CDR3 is CASSTGTRSGELFF. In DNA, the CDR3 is TGTGCCAGCAGCACTGGGACTAGATCCGGGGAGCTGTTTTTT.

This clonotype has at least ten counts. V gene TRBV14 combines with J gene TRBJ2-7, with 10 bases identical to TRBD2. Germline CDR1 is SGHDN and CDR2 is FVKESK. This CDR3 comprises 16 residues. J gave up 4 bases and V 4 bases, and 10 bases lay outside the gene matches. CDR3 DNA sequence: TGTGCCAGCAGCCCTCCTACAGCGGGAGGGCCGTACGAGCAGTACTTC. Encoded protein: CASSPPTAGGPYEQYF.

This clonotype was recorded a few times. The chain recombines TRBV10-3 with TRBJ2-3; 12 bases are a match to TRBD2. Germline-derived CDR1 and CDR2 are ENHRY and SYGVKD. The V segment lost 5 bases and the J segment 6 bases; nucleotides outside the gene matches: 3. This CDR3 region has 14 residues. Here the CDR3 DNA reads TGTGCCATCAGTCAGACTAGCGGGGGCGATACGCAGTATTTT. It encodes CAISQTSGGDTQYF.

The CDR3 nucleotides are TGCGCCAGCACGTCCTCAGTTGGGAGCAATCAGCCCCAGCATTTT. It codes for CASTSSVGSNQPQHF. This chain uses TRBV10-2 with TRBJ1-5; no clear D gene. V lost 7 bases and J 1 base, leaving 14 bases between the germline ends. The CDR3 covers 15 residues. Germline assignment: CDR1 WSHSY and CDR2 SAAADI.

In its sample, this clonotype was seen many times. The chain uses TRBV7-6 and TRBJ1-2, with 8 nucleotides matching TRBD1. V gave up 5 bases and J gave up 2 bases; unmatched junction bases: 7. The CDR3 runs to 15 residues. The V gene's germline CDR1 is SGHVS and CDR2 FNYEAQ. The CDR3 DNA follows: TGTGCCAGCAGCCAGCAGACAGGGGCAAACTATGGCTACACCTTC. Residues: CASSQQTGANYGYTF.

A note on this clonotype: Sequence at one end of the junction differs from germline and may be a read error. The CDR3 bases are TGCAGCGTCCAAGACAGGGGAGGAACTGAAGCTTTC. It yields the protein CSVQDRGGTEAF. The genes are TRBV29-1 and TRBJ2-6, with 8 bases matching TRBD1. The CDR3 is 12 residues long. The germline V gene has CDR1 SQVTM and CDR2 ANQGSEA. The full variable domain, with the rest looked up from reference TRBV29-1 and TRBJ2-6, is SAVISQKPSRDICQRGTSLTIQCQVDSQVTMMFWYRQQPGQSLTLIATANQGSEATYESGFVIDKFPISRPNLTFSTLTVSNMSPEDSSIYLCSVQDRGGTEAFGAGSRLTVL.

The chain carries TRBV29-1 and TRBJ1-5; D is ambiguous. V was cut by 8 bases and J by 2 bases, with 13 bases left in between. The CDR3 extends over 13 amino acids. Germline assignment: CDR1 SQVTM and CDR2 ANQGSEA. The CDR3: CSLEDPGNQPQHF. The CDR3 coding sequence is TGCAGCTTGGAGGACCCTGGCAATCAGCCCCAGCATTTT.

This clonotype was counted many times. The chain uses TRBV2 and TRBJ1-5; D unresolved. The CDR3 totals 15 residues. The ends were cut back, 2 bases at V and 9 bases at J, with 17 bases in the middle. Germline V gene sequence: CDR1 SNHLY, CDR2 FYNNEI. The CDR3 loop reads CASSENPPPLGPQHF. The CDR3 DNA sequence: TGTGCCAGCAGTGAAAATCCTCCCCCGCTGGGGCCCCAGCATTTT.

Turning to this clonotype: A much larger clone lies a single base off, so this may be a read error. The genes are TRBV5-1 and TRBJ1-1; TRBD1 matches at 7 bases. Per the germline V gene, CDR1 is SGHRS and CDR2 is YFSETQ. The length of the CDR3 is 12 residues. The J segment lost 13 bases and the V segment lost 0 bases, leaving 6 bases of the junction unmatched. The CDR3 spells CASSLGQGGVFF. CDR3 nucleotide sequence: TGCGCCAGCAGCTTGGGACAGGGAGGAGTTTTCTTT.

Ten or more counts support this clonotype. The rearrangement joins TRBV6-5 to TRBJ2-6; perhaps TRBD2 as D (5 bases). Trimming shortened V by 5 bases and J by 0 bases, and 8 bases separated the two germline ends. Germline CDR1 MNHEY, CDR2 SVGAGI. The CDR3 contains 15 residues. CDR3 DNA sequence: TGTGCCAGCAGTGACGGGGACTCTGGGGCCAACGTCCTGACTTTC. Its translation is CASSDGDSGANVLTF.

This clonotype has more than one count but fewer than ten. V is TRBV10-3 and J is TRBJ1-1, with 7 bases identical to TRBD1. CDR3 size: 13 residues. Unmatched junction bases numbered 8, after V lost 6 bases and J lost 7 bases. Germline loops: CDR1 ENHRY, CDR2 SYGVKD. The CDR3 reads CAIRGGQVDEAFF. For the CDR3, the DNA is TGTGCCATCAGGGGAGGACAGGTGGATGAAGCTTTCTTT.

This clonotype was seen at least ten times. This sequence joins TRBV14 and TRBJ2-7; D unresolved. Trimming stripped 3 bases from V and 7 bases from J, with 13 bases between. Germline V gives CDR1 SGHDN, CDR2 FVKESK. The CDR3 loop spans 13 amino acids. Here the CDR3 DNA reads TGTGCCAGCAGCCAGAGGCCTGCTGCGGAGCAGTACTTC. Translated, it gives CASSQRPAAEQYF. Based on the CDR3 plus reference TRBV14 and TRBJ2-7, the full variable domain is EAGVTQFPSHSVIEKGQTVTLRCDPISGHDNLYWYRRVMGKEIKFLLHFVKESKQDESGMPNNRFLAERTGGTYSTLKVQPAELEDSGVYFCASSQRPAAEQYFGPGTRLTVT.

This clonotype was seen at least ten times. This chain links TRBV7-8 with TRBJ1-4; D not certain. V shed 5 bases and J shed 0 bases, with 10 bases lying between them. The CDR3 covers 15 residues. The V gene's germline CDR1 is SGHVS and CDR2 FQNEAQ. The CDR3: CASSLGPTTNEKLFF. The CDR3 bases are TGTGCCAGCAGCCTAGGGCCGACAACTAATGAAAAACTGTTTTTT. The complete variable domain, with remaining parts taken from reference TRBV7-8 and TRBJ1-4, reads GAGVSQSPRYKVAKRGQDVALRCDPISGHVSLFWYQQALGQGPEFLTYFQNEAQLDKSGLPSDRFFAERPEGSVSTLKIQRTQQEDSAVYLCASSLGPTTNEKLFFGSGTQLSVL.

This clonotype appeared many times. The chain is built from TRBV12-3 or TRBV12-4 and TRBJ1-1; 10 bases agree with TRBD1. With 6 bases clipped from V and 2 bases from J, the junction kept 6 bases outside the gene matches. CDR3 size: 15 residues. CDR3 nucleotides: TGTGCCAGCAGCCGTTGGACAGGGGGTAACACTGAAGCTTTCTTT. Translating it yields CASSRWTGGNTEAFF.

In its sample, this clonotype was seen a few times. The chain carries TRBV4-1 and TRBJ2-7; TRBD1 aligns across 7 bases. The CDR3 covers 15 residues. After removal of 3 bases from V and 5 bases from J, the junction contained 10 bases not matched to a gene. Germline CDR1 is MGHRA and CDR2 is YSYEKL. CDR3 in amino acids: CASSQENRGLDEQYF. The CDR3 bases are TGCGCCAGCAGCCAGGAGAACAGGGGTTTGGACGAGCAGTACTTC.

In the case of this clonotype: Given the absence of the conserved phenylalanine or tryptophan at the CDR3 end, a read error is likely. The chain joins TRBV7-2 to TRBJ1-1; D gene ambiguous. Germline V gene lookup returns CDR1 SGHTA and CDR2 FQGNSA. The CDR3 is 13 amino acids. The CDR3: CASSYQKNTEAFL. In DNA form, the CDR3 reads TGTGCCAGCAGTTATCAGAAGAACACTGAGGCTTTCCTT.

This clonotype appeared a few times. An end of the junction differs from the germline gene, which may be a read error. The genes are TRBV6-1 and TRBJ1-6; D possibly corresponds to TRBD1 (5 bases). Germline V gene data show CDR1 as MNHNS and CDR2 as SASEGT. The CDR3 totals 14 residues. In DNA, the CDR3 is TGTGCCTGCAGTTATAGCAGGGAGGATTCACCCCTCCACTTT. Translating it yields CACSYSREDSPLHF.

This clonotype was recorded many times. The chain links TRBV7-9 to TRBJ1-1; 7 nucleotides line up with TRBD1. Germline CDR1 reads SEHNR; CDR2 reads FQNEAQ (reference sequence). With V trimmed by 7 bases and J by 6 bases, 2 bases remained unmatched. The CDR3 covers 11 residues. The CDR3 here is CASTTGAEAFF. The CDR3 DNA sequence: TGTGCCAGCACTACAGGGGCTGAAGCTTTCTTT.

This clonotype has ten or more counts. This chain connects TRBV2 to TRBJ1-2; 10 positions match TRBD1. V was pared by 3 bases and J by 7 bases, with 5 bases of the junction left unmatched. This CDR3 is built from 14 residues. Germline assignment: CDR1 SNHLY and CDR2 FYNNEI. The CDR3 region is CASSEDRGWSGYTF. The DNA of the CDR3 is TGTGCCAGCAGTGAGGACAGGGGGTGGTCTGGCTACACCTTC.

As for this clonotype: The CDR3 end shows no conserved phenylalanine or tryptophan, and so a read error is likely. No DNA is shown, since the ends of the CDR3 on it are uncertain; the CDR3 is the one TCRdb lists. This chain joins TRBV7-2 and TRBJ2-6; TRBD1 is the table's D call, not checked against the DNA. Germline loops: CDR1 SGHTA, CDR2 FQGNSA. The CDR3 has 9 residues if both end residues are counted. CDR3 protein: CASSLRGGH.

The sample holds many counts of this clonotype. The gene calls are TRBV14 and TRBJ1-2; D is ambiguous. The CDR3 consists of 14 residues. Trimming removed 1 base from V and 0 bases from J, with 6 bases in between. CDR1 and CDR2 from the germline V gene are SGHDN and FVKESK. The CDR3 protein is CASSQAGSNYGYTF. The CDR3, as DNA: TGTGCCAGCAGCCAAGCGGGATCTAACTATGGCTACACCTTC.

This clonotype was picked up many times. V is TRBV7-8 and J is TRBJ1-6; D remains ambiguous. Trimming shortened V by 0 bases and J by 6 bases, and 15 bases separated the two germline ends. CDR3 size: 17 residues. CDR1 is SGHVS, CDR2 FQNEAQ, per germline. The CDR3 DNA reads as TGTGCCAGCAGCTTAGCTCAGCCCCGGAGCCCTAATTCACCCCTCCACTTT. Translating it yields CASSLAQPRSPNSPLHF.

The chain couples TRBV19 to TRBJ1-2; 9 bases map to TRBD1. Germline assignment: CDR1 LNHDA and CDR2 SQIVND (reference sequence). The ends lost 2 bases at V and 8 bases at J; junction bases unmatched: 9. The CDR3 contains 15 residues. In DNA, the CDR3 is TGTGCCAGTAGTATAAGCGGACAGGGGCCCCGCGGCTACACCTTC. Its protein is CASSISGQGPRGYTF.

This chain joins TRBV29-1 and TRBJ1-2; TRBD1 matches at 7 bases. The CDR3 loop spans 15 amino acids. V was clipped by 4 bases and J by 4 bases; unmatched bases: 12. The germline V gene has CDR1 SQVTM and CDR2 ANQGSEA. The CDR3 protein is CSVGQGVGLSYGYTF. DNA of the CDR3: TGCAGCGTTGGACAGGGAGTGGGGCTGAGCTATGGCTACACCTTC.

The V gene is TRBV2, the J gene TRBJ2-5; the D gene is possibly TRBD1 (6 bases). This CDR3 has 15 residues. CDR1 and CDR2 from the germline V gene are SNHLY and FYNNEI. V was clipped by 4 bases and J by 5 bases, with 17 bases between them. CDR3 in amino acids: CASSAPRTELETQYF. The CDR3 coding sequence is TGTGCCAGCAGTGCCCCCCGGACAGAACTGGAGACCCAGTACTTC. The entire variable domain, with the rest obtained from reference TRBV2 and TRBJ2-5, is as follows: EPEVTQTPSHQVTQMGQEVILRCVPISNHLYFYWYRQILGQKVEFLVSFYNNEISEKSEIFDDQFSVERPDGSNFTLKIRSTKLEDSAMYFCASSAPRTELETQYFGPGTRLLVL.